This T cell receptor beta chain emerged from a study of control samples from healthy donors and cancer patients. Generated by immunoSEQ multiplex PCR, the TCRdb table keeps only in-frame clones and is missing some. The data contain roughly 200,000 clones, 85% to 95% of them singletons. The CDR3 sequence is 15 residues long. Germline CDR1 and CDR2: LGHDT and YNNKEL (reference sequence). Losses at the gene ends were 4 bases for V and 8 bases for J; bases not matched to a gene: 5. Sequenced: blood. This TCR was sampled from a man aged 18 to 30 in good health. The J gene is TRBJ2-1, the V gene TRBV3-1 (or the pseudogene TRBV3-2), with 13 bases that match TRBD2. The chain's CDR3 is CASSLLAGGPDEQFF. The CDR3 DNA reads as TGTGCCAGCAGCCTACTAGCGGGGGGGCCGGATGAGCAGTTCTTC.